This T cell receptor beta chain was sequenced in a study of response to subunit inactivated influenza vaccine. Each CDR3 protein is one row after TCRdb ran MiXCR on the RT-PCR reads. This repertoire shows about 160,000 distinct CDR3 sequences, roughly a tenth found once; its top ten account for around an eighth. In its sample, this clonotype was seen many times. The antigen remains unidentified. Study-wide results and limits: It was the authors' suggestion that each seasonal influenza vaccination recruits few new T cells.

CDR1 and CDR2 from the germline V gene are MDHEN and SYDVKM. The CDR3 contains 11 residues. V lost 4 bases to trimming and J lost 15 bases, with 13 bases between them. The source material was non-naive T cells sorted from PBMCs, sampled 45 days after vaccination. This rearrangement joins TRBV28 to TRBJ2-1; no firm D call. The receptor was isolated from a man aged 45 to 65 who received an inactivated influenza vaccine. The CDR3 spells CASSSFRGGFF. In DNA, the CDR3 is TGTGCCAGCAGTTCCTTCCGAGGCGGGTTCTTC.